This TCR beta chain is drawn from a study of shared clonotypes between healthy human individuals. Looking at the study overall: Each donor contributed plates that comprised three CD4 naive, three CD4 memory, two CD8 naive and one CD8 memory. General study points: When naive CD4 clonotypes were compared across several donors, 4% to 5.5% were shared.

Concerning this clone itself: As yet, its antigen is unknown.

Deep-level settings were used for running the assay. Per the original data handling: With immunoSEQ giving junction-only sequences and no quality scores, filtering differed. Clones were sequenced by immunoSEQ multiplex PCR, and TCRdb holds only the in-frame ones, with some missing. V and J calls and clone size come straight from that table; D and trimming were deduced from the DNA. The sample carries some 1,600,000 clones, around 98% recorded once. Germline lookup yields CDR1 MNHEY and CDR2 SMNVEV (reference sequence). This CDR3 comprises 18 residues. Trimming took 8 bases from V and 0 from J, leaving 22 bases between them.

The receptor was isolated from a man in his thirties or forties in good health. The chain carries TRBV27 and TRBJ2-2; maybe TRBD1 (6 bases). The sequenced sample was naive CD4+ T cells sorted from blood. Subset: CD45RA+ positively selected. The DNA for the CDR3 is TGTGCCAGCTTTCAGTACCCCCCCGGGACAACGAACACCGGGGAGCTGTTTTTT. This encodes CASFQYPPGTTNTGELFF.